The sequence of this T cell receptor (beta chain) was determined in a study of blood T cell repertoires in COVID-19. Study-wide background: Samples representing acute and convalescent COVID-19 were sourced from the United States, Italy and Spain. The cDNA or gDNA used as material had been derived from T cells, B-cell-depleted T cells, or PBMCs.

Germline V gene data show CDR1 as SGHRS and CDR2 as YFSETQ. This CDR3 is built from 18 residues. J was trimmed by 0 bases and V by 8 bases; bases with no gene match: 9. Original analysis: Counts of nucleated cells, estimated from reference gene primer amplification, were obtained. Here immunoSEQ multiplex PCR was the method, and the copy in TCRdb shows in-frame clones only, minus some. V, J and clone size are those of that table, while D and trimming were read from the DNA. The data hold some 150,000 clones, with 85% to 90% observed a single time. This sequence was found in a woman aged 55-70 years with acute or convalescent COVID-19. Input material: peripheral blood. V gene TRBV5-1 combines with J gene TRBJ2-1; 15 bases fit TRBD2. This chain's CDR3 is CASTTGTSGGSSYNEQFF. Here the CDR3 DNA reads TGCGCCAGTACTACCGGGACTAGCGGGGGGAGCTCCTACAATGAGCAGTTCTTC.